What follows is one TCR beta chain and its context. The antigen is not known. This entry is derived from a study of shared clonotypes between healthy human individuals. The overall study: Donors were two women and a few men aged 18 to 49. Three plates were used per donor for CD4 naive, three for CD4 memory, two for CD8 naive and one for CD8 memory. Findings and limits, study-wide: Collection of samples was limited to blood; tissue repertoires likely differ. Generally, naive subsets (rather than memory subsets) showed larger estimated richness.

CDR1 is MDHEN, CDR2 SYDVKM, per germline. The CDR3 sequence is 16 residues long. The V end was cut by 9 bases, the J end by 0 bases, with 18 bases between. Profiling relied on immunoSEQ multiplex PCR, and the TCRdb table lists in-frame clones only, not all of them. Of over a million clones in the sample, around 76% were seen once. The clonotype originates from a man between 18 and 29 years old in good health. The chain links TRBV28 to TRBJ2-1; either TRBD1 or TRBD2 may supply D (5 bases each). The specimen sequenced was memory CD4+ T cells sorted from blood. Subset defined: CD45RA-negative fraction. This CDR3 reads CASTRGGMSSYNEQFF. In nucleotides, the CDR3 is TGTGCCAGTACTCGTGGGGGAATGAGCTCCTACAATGAGCAGTTCTTC.